This entry lists 17 T cell receptor beta chains sequenced from one sample in a study of regulatory T cells in long-lasting Graves disease. Investigators prepared the TCR beta libraries by applying iRepertoire HTBI primers and Arm-PCR of CDR3 regions. MiXCR, applied by TCRdb to the multiplex PCR reads, yields one record per CDR3 protein. The sample lists about 560,000 distinct CDR3 sequences; approximately 16% were seen once. As for time point: newly diagnosed GD, antithyroid drugs for less than 3 months. The authors made the TCR library using RNA they extracted from PBMCs. The data also belong to a second study, concerning T cells in Graves' hyperthyroidism and ophthalmopathy.

Sequencing used peripheral blood mononuclear cells (PBMCs), obtained at new diagnosis, from a patient treated with antithyroid drugs. The receptors were sampled from a man younger than 35 with Graves disease.

As for this clonotype: One base away lies a much larger clone, so this may be a sequencing read error. The CDR3 does not close with the conserved phenylalanine or tryptophan, likely indicating a read error. The chain couples TRBV5-1 to TRBJ2-5; D gene uncertain. Germline V lookup: CDR1 SGHRS, CDR2 YFSETQ. CDR3 length equals 13 residues. V was clipped by 0 bases and J by 9 bases, with 12 bases between them. CDR3 protein: CASSLGSPKAQYL. The CDR3 nucleotides are TGCGCCAGCAGCTTGGGCAGTCCCAAGGCCCAGTACCTC.

The gene calls are TRBV30 and TRBJ1-6; 8 nucleotides match TRBD1. This CDR3 region has 13 residues. Germline V lookup: CDR1 GTSNPN, CDR2 SVGIG (reference sequence). Trimming cost V 3 bases and J 10 bases; bases outside gene matches: 5. In nucleotides, the CDR3 is TGTGCCTGGAGAGGACAGGGCGGATCACCCCTCCACTTT. Translated: CAWRGQGGSPLHF.

This clonotype was recorded many times. This chain joins TRBV7-9 and TRBJ2-5; 7 bases are a match to TRBD2. The CDR3 has 15 amino acids. J lost 5 bases, V lost 5 bases, and 11 bases had no gene match. CDR1 and CDR2 (germline): SEHNR, FQNEAQ (reference sequence). The CDR3 reads CASSHRPRAGETQYF. The CDR3 region has the DNA TGTGCCAGCAGCCATCGGCCTCGAGCGGGGGAGACCCAGTACTTC.

With regard to this clonotype: A much larger clone differs by one base, so this may be a read error. The CDR3 nucleotides read TGTGCCAGCAGTGGGAGGCGGGGTGGGGAAAGTGAGCAGTTCTTC. Translated, it gives CASSGRRGGESEQFF. The rearrangement links TRBV2 to TRBJ2-1; perhaps TRBD2 as D (6 bases). Deletions cut 4 bases from V and 9 bases from J, with 19 bases between. The CDR3 spans 15 residues. Germline V gene sequence: CDR1 SNHLY, CDR2 FYNNEI.

This clonotype appeared a few times. V usage is TRBV24-1 and J usage is TRBJ1-1; no definite D call. The CDR3 totals 14 residues. Trimming pared 10 bases from V and 1 base from J, leaving 15 bases between. From germline, CDR1 is KGHDR and CDR2 SFDVKD. CDR3 region: CATSQDGKNTEAFF. CDR3 sequence (DNA): TGTGCCACGAGCCAAGACGGGAAGAACACTGAAGCTTTCTTT.

The chain links TRBV20-1 to TRBJ2-7, with D tentatively TRBD2 (6 bases). Germline V gives CDR1 DFQATT, CDR2 SNEGSKA (reference sequence). Trimming left V 0 bases short and J 6 bases short, with 15 bases between. The CDR3 loop spans 14 amino acids. This CDR3 reads CSARDLNSGFEQYF. In DNA form, the CDR3 reads TGCAGTGCTAGAGACCTTAATAGCGGCTTCGAGCAGTACTTC.

The CDR3 region is CANVRFRDKERKDNSPLHF. CDR3 bases: TGTGCCAACGTCCGATTCCGGGACAAGGAGAGGAAGGATAATTCACCCCTCCACTTT. The chain uses TRBV27 and TRBJ1-6, with TRBD1 as a possible D gene (6 bases). The CDR3 is 19 residues long. The germline CDR1 and CDR2 sequences are MNHEY and SMNVEV (reference sequence). The V and J ends lost 10 bases and 5 bases respectively, with 30 bases between them.

This clonotype was seen at least ten times. This chain uses TRBV13 with TRBJ1-2; 8 nucleotides agree with TRBD1. The CDR3 totals 15 residues. Germline CDR1 PRHDT, CDR2 FYEKMQ (reference sequence). V lost 2 bases, J lost 6 bases, and 8 bases stayed unmatched. The CDR3 DNA follows: TGTGCCAGCAGCTTACTGGGACAGGATGGTGATGGCTACACCTTC. Protein product: CASSLLGQDGDGYTF.

This clonotype came up many times. The chain joins TRBV30 to TRBJ2-1, with 9 nucleotides matching TRBD1. V lost 8 bases, J lost 4 bases, and 12 bases stayed unmatched. The germline gives CDR1 GTSNPN, CDR2 SVGIG (reference sequence). The CDR3 totals 15 residues. DNA for the CDR3: TGTGCCGGTGGGCCCGGGACAGGGATTTACAATGAGCAGTTCTTC. It codes for CAGGPGTGIYNEQFF.

This clonotype turned up a few times. The V and J genes are TRBV19 and TRBJ1-5, with D perhaps TRBD1 (6 bases). Germline V gene sequence: CDR1 LNHDA, CDR2 SQIVND (reference sequence). The CDR3 covers 17 residues. Deletions cut 5 bases from V and 4 bases from J, with 21 bases between. The CDR3 DNA sequence: TGTGCCAGTAGTTTCACCCTCGACGCGGGGGCAAATCAGCCCCAGCATTTT. Translation gives CASSFTLDAGANQPQHF.

The chain couples TRBV7-2 to TRBJ2-7; weak D call: TRBD1 (5 bases). The V gene lost 1 base and the J gene lost 2 bases, with 9 bases spanning the gap. Germline-derived CDR1 and CDR2 are SGHTA and FQGNSA. The CDR3 loop spans 14 amino acids. This CDR3 reads CASSLDVGPYEQYF. As DNA, the CDR3 is TGTGCCAGCAGCTTAGACGTGGGGCCCTACGAGCAGTACTTC.

The rearrangement joins TRBV5-5 to TRBJ2-1; D possibly corresponds to TRBD2 (6 bases). V was cut by 1 base and J by 6 bases, with 11 bases left in between. Germline CDR1 SGHKS, CDR2 YYEKEE (reference sequence). The CDR3 contains 14 residues. In nucleotides, the CDR3 is TGTGCCAGCAGCTTGCCCGCCGGGGGCAATGAGCAGTTCTTC. Its protein product is CASSLPAGGNEQFF.

This clonotype was detected many times. The chain has TRBV12-3 or TRBV12-4 and TRBJ1-2, with no clear D. Between the trimmed V and J ends, which lost 2 bases and 2 bases, there was a span of 12 bases. CDR3 length: 15 amino acids. CDR3 in DNA: TGTGCCAGCAGTTTATTTAGGGTCCCAAACTATGGCTACACCTTC. This codes for CASSLFRVPNYGYTF.

The chain has TRBV25-1 and TRBJ2-3; D not certain. V was trimmed by 6 bases and J by 6 bases, leaving 10 bases between them. This CDR3 comprises 12 residues. Looked up from germline, CDR1 is MGHDK and CDR2 is SYGVNS. The chain's CDR3 is CASRSNGDTQYF. As DNA, the CDR3 is TGTGCCAGCAGATCCAATGGGGATACGCAGTATTTT.

The chain has TRBV28 and TRBJ2-1, with 10 bases identical to TRBD2. Germline assignment: CDR1 MDHEN and CDR2 SYDVKM. V shed 10 bases and J 6 bases; nucleotides not matched to a gene: 9. The CDR3 consists of 14 residues. CDR3 residues: CATWGLASFNEQFF. Written as DNA, the CDR3 is TGTGCCACCTGGGGACTAGCGTCTTTCAATGAGCAGTTCTTC.

The chain recombines TRBV20-1 with TRBJ1-5; a possible D gene is TRBD1 (6 bases). With 5 bases removed from V and 0 bases from J, the gap between germline ends came to 14 bases. Germline V gene lookup returns CDR1 DFQATT and CDR2 SNEGSKA (reference sequence). CDR3 size: 15 residues. Here the CDR3 DNA reads TGCAGTGCTGAAGCCCCAGGGGTTAGCAATCAGCCCCAGCATTTT. Translating it yields CSAEAPGVSNQPQHF.

This clonotype was seen many times. The chain links TRBV27 to TRBJ2-7, with 7 bases aligning to TRBD1. CDR1 and CDR2 (germline): MNHEY, SMNVEV (reference sequence). CDR3 size: 13 residues. J lost 4 bases, V lost 4 bases, and 4 bases had no gene match. CDR3 sequence (DNA): TGTGCCAGCAGTTACAGGGGTGTGTACGAGCAGTACTTC. This codes for CASSYRGVYEQYF.